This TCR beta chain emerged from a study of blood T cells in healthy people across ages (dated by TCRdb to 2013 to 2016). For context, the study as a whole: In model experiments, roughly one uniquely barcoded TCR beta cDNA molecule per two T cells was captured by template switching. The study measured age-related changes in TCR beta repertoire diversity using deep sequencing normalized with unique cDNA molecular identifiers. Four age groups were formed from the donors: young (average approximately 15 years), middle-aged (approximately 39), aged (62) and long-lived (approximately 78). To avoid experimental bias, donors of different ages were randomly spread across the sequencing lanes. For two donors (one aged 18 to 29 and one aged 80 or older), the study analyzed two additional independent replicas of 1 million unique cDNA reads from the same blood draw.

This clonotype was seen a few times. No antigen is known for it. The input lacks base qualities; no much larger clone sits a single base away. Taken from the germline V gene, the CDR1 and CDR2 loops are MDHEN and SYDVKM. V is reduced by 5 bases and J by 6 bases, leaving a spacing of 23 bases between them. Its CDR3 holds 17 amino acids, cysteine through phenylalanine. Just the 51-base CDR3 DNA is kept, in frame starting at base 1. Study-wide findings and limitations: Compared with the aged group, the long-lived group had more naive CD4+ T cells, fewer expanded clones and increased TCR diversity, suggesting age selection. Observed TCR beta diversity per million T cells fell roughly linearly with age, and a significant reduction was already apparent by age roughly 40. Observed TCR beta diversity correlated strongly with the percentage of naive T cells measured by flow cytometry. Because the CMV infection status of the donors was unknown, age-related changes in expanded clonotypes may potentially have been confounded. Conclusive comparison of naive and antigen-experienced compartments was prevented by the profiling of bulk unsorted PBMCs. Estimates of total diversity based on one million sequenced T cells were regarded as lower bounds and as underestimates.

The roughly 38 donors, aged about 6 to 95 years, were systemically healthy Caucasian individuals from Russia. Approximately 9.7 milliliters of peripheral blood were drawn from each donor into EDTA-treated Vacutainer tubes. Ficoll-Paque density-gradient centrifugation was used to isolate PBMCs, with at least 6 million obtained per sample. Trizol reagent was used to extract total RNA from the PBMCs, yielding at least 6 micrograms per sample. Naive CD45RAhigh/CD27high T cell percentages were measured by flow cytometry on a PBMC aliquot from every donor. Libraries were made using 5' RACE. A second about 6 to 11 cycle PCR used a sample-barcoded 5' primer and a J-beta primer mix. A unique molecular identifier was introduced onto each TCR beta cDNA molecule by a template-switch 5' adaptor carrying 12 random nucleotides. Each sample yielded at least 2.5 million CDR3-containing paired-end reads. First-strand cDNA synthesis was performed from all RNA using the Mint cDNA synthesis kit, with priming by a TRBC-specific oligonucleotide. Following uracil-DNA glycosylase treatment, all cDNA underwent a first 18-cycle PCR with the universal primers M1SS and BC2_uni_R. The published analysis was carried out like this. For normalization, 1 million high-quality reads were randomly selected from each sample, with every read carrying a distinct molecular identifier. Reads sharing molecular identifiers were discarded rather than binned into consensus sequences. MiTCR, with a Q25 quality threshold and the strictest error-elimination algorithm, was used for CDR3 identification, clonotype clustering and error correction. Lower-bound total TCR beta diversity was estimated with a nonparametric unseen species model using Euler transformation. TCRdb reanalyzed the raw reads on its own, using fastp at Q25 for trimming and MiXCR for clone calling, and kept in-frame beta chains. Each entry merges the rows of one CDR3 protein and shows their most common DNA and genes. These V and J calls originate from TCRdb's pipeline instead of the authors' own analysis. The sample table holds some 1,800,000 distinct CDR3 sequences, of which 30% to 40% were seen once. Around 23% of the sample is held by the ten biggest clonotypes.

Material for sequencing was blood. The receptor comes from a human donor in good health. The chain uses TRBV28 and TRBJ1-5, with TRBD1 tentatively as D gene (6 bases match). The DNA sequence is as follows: TGTGCCAGCAGTCCCCTGGGGCAAAGGGGGTCCGGTCAGCCCCAGCATTTT. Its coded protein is CASSPLGQRGSGQPQHF.